This T cell receptor (beta chain) is from a study of blood T cell repertoires in COVID-19. As for the study in general: Sites in the United States, Italy and Spain provided acute and convalescent COVID-19 samples. PBMCs, B-cell-depleted T cells, or T cells provided the cDNA or gDNA that made up the material.

V was pared by 4 bases and J by 3 bases, with 10 bases of the junction left unmatched. The germline CDR1 and CDR2 sequences are SGHNT and YYREEE (reference sequence). The CDR3 has 16 residues. Original methodology: Using reference gene primer amplification, nucleated cell counts were estimated. Profiling relied on immunoSEQ multiplex PCR, and the TCRdb table lists in-frame clones only, not all of them. V and J calls and clone size are copied from that table; D and trimming were computed from the DNA. The repertoire consists of 300,000 or so clones, with around nine tenths occurring once and the leading ten covering 1% to 1.5%.

The sequenced material came from peripheral blood. The sequence was obtained from a man between 65 and 80 years old with acute or convalescent COVID-19. The genes are TRBV5-4 and TRBJ1-2; 9 bases map to TRBD1. CDR3 region: CASSAAGTGLYYGYTF. The CDR3 DNA reads TGTGCCAGCAGCGCGGCCGGGACAGGGCTTTACTATGGCTACACCTTC.